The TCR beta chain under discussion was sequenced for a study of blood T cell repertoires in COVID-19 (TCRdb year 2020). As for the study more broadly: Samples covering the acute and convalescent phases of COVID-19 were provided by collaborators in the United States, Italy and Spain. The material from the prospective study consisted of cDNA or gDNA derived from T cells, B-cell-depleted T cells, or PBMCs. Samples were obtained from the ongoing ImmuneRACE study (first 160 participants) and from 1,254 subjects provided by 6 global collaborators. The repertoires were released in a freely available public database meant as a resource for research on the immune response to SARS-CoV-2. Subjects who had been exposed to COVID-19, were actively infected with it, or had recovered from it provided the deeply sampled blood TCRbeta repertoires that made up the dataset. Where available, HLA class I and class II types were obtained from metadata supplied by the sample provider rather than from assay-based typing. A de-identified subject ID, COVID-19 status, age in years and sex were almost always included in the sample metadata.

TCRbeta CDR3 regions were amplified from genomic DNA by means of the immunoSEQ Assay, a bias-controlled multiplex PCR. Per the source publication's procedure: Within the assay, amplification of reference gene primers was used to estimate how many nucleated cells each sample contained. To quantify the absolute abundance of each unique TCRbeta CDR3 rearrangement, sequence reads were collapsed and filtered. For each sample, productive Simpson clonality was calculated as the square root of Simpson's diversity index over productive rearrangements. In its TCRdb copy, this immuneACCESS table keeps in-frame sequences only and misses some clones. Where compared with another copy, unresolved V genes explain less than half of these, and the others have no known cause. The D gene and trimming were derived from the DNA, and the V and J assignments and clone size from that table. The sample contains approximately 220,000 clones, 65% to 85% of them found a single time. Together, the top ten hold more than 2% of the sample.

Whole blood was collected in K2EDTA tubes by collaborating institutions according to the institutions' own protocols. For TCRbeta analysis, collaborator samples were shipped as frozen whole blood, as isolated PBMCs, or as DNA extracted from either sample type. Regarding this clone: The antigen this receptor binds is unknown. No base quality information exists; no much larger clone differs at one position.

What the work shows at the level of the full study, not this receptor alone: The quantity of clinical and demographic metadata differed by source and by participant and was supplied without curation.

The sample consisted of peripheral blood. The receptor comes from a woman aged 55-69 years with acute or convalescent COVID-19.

CDR3 region: CAERGSGGGYTF. The DNA sequence reads TGTGCCGAACGGGGGTCGGGTGGAGGCTACACCTTC. This receptor chain uses TRBV2 and TRBJ1-2; TRBD1 is a weak D gene call, 5 bases matching. Trimming costs V 11 bases and J 8 bases, and their ends lie 18 bases apart. Including the terminal cysteine and phenylalanine, the CDR3 comprises 12 residues. This entry keeps only the CDR3 DNA: 36 bases, framed from base 1. The germline V gene encodes CDR1 SNHLY and CDR2 FYNNEI.